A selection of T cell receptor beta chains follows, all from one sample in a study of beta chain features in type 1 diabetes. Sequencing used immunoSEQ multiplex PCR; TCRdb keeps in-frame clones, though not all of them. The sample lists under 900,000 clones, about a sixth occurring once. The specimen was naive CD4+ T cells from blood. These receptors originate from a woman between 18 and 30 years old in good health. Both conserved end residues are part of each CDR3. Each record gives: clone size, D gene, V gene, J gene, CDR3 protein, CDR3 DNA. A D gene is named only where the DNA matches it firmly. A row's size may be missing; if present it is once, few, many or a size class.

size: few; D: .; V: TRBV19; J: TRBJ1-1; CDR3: CASSRNRALEAFF; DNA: TGTGCCAGTAGTAGGAACCGGGCTCTCGAAGCTTTCTTT
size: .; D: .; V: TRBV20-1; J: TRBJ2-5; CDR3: CSASGRETQYF; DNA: TGCAGTGCTAGCGGCAGAGAGACCCAGTACTTC
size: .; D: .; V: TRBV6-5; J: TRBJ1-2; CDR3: CASSYSGLYTF; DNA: TGTGCCAGCAGTTACTCGGGGCTCTACACCTTC
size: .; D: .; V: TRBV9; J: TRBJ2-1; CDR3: CASSVAAGQYNEQFF; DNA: TGTGCCAGCAGCGTAGCAGCGGGACAATACAATGAGCAGTTCTTC
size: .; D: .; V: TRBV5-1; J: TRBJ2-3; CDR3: CASSLEYSSTDTQYF; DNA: TGCGCCAGCAGCTTGGAGTACTCTAGCACAGATACGCAGTATTTT
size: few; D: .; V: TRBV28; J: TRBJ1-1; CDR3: CATAGWTIEAFF; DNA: TGTGCCACCGCAGGATGGACAATTGAAGCTTTCTTT
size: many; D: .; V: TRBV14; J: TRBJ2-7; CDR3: CASSRQLLSEQYF; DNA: TGTGCCAGCAGTAGACAGCTCCTCTCCGAGCAGTACTTC
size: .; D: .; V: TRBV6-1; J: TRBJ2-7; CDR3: CASSVLSSYEQYF; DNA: TGTGCCAGCAGTGTGCTGAGCTCCTACGAGCAGTACTTC
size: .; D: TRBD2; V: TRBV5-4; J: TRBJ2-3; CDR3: CASSVRLAGGTDTQYF; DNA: TGTGCCAGCAGCGTACGACTAGCGGGAGGTACAGATACGCAGTATTTT
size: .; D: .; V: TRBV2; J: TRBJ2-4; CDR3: CASSDRGVAKNIQYF; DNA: TGTGCCAGCAGTGATCGAGGTGTGGCCAAAAACATTCAGTACTTC
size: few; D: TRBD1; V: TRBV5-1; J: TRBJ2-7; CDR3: CASSWTGSSYEQYF; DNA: TGCGCCAGCAGCTGGACAGGGAGCTCCTACGAGCAGTACTTC
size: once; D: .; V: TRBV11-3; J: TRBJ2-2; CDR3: CASSPRGTGELFF; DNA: TGTGCCAGCAGTCCCAGGGGCACCGGGGAGCTGTTTTTT
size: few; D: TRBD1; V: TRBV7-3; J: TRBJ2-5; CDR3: CASSPGQQETQYF; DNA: TGTGCCAGCAGCCCGGGACAGCAAGAGACCCAGTACTTC
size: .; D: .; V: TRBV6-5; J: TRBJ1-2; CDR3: CASSYGGVRGYTF; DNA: TGTGCCAGCAGTTACGGAGGGGTGCGTGGCTACACCTTC
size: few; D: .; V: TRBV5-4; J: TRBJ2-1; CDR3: CASSLEGLYNEQFF; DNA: TGTGCCAGCAGCTTGGAGGGACTTTACAATGAGCAGTTCTTC
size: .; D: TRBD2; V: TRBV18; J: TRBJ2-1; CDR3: CASSQQSGSYNEQFF; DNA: TGTGCCAGCTCACAACAAAGCGGGAGCTACAATGAGCAGTTCTTC
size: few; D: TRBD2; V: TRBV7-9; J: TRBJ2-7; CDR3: CASGRSGLATEQYF; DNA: TGTGCCAGCGGCCGATCGGGACTAGCGACCGAGCAGTACTTC
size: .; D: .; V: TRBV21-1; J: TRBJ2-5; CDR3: CASSGAGHF; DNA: TGTGCCAGCAGCGGGGCGGGACACTTC
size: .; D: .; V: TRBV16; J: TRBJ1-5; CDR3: CASSTKFEGQPQHF; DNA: TGTGCCAGCAGCACCAAATTCGAGGGCCAGCCCCAGCATTTT
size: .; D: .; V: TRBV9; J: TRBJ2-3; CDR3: CASSVRTSSTDTQYF; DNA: TGTGCCAGCAGCGTTAGGACATCCAGCACAGATACGCAGTATTTT
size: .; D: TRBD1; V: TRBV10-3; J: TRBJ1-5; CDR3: CAISGQGSNQPQHF; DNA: TGTGCCATCAGCGGACAGGGGAGCAATCAGCCCCAGCATTTT
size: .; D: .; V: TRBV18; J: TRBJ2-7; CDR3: CASSPPSSYEQYF; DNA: TGTGCCAGCTCACCACCGAGCTCCTACGAGCAGTACTTC
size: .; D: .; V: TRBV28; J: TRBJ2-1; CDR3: CASRETTGGSYNEQFF; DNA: TGTGCCAGCAGGGAAACTACGGGCGGCTCCTACAATGAGCAGTTCTTC
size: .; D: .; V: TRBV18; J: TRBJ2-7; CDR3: CASSPLPRVLYEQYF; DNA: TGTGCCAGCTCACCACTCCCCCGGGTCCTCTACGAGCAGTACTTC
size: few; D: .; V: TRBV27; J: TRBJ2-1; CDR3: CATGTIYNEQFF; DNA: TGTGCCACCGGGACAATCTACAATGAGCAGTTCTTC
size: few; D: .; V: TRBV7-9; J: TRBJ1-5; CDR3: CASSGQRNQPQHF; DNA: TGTGCCAGCAGCGGACAGCGCAATCAGCCCCAGCATTTT
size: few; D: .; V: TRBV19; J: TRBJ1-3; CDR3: CASSTIFRDLSGNTIYF; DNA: TGTGCCAGTAGTACAATTTTTCGGGATCTCTCTGGAAACACCATATATTTT
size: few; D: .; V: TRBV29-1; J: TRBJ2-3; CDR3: CSVRGGISTDTQYF; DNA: TGCAGCGTCCGGGGTGGGATAAGCACAGATACGCAGTATTTT
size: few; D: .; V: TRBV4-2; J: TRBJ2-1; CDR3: CASSQDGGGSLDEQFF; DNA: TGTGCCAGCAGCCAAGATGGGGGCGGGAGTTTAGATGAGCAGTTCTTC
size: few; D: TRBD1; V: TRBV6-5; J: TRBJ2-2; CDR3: CASSIQGAATGELFF; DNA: TGTGCCAGCAGTATACAGGGGGCCGCGACCGGGGAGCTGTTTTTT
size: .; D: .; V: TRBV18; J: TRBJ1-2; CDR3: CASSRPPSRGGQVYGYTF; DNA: TGTGCCAGCTCACGACCCCCCTCCCGGGGGGGACAAGTTTATGGCTACACCTTC
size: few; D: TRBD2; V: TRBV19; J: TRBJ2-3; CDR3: CASKAAGLAGADTQYF; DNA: TGTGCCAGTAAAGCAGCGGGACTAGCGGGAGCAGATACGCAGTATTTT
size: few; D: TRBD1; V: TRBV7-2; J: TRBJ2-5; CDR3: CASSQGQQETQYF; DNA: TGTGCCAGCAGCCAGGGACAGCAAGAGACCCAGTACTTC
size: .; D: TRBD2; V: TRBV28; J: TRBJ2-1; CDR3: CASSLWGWTSGISSYNEQFF; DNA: TGTGCCAGCAGTTTATGGGGATGGACTAGCGGGATTAGCTCCTACAATGAGCAGTTCTTC
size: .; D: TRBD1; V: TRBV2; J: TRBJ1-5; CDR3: CASSLRDRGDQPQHF; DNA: TGTGCCAGCAGCCTCCGAGACAGGGGGGATCAGCCCCAGCATTTT
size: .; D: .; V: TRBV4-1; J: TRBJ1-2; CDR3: CASSPPDRSYGYTF; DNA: TGCGCCAGCAGCCCCCCCGACAGGTCCTATGGCTACACCTTC
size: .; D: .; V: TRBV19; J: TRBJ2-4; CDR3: CASSRLERDIQYF; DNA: TGTGCCAGTAGTCGCCTCGAGCGGGACATTCAGTACTTC
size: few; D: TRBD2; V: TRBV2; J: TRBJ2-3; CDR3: CASAGLAVTDTQYF; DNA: TGTGCCAGCGCGGGGCTAGCGGTGACAGATACGCAGTATTTT
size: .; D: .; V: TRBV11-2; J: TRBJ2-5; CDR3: CASAQGGQETQYF; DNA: TGTGCCAGCGCCCAGGGGGGCCAAGAGACCCAGTACTTC
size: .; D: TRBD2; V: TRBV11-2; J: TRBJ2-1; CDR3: CASSFVAGGGEQFF; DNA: TGTGCCAGCAGCTTTGTAGCGGGAGGGGGCGAGCAGTTCTTC
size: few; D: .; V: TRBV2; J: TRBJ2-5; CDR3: CASSSGNLQETQYF; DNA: TGTGCCAGCTCCTCAGGGAACCTTCAAGAGACCCAGTACTTC
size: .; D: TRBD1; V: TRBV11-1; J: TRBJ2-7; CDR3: CASSFDRGSYEQYF; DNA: TGTGCCAGCAGCTTCGACAGGGGCTCCTACGAGCAGTACTTC
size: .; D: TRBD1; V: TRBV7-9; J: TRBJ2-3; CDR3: CASSYRDRVRADTQYF; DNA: TGTGCCAGCAGCTACCGGGACAGGGTCAGGGCAGATACGCAGTATTTT
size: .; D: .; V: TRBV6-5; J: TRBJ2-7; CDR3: CASSYSTGGYEQYF; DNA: TGTGCCAGCAGTTACTCGACAGGCGGCTACGAGCAGTACTTC
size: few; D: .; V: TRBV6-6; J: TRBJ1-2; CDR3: CASSYRGDLNYGYTF; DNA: TGTGCCAGCAGTTACCGGGGAGACCTCAACTATGGCTACACCTTC
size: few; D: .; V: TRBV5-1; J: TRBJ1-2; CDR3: CASSLDYAGYTF; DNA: TGCGCCAGCAGCTTGGATTATGCTGGCTACACCTTC
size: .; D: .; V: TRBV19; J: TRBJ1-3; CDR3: CASRIPTDGNTIYF; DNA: TGTGCCAGTCGAATCCCGACAGATGGAAACACCATATATTTT
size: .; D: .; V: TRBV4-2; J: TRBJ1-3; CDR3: CASSQDEAGNTIYF; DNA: TGTGCCAGCAGCCAAGATGAGGCAGGAAACACCATATATTTT
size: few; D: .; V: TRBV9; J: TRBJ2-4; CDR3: CASSVGNGGMFIQYF; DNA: TGTGCCAGCAGCGTAGGGAATGGGGGGATGTTCATTCAGTACTTC
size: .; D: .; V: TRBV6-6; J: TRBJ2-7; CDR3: CASSYSTGEQYF; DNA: TGTGCCAGCAGTTACTCGACGGGGGAGCAGTACTTC
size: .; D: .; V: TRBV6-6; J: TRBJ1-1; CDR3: CASSWDTSAMAFF; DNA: TGTGCCAGCAGTTGGGACACATCGGCAATGGCTTTCTTT
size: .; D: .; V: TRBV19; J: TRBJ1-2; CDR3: CASSSEHTAFNNGYTF; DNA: TGTGCCAGTAGTTCTGAACATACGGCGTTCAACAATGGCTACACCTTC